The T cell receptor beta chain under discussion was sequenced for a study of shared clonotypes between healthy human individuals. This clone has just a few counts. The method was immunoSEQ multiplex PCR; TCRdb's version includes in-frame clones alone and lacks a portion of them. The sample holds about 680,000 clones, around 78% seen once. This clonotype was sampled from a woman in her 30s in good health. The sequenced sample consisted of memory CD4+ T cells sorted from blood. As to subset: CD45RA-negative fraction.

In DNA, the CDR3 is TGTGCCAGCGACAGGAACACCGGGGAGCTGTTTTTT. Its translation: CASDRNTGELFF. The chain joins TRBV6-1 to TRBJ2-2, with D maybe TRBD1 (5 bases). Germline lookup yields CDR1 MNHNS and CDR2 SASEGT. V dropped 8 bases and J dropped 1 base, with 5 bases sitting between them. The CDR3 length is 12 residues.